The 22 T cell receptor beta chains below were found in one sample sequenced in a study of blood T cell repertoires in COVID-19. Libraries were prepared by immunoSEQ multiplex PCR; TCRdb keeps only in-frame clonotypes and omits some of them. Found here are some 78,000 clones, roughly 91% of them singletons; the top ten hold approximately 0.98%. Sequenced material: peripheral blood. The receptor set was obtained from a woman aged 45 to 65 in a cohort sampled during active COVID-19.

The rearrangement joins TRBV19 to TRBJ2-1; 11 positions agree with TRBD2. Germline-derived CDR1 and CDR2 are LNHDA and SQIVND (reference sequence). The J segment lost 6 bases and the V segment lost 3 bases, leaving 4 bases of the junction unmatched. The CDR3 length is 15 residues. The CDR3 DNA reads TGTGCCAGTAGTATCACTAGCGGGAGAACCAATGAGCAGTTCTTC. Protein product: CASSITSGRTNEQFF.

The V and J genes are TRBV4-1 and TRBJ2-6; D might be TRBD1 (6 bases). The CDR3 consists of 15 residues. Germline V gene data show CDR1 as MGHRA and CDR2 as YSYEKL. Between the trimmed V and J ends, which lost 0 bases and 4 bases, there was a span of 7 bases. The CDR3: CASSQEGAGANVLTF. The CDR3 DNA sequence: TGCGCCAGCAGCCAAGAGGGGGCCGGGGCCAACGTCCTGACTTTC.

The V gene is TRBV15, the J gene TRBJ2-7; D is possibly TRBD2 (5 bases). Per the germline V gene, CDR1 is LNHNV and CDR2 is YYDKDF (reference sequence). This CDR3 region has 15 residues. The germline V and J ends were trimmed by 1 base and 5 bases, with 15 bases remaining between them. The CDR3 sequence: CATSRVRGLTDEQYF. The DNA for the CDR3 is TGTGCCACCAGCAGAGTAAGAGGGCTCACGGACGAGCAGTACTTC.

This clone has just a few counts. This chain links TRBV6-4 with TRBJ1-2, with 9 nucleotides matching TRBD1. This CDR3 spans 16 amino acids. V dropped 8 bases and J dropped 1; count of bases not matched to a gene: 11. CDR1 and CDR2 (germline): MRHNA, SNTAGT. CDR3 in DNA: TGTGCCAGCGGGGGACAGGGTCGATTAAATAACTATGGCTACACCTTC. Translation gives CASGGQGRLNNYGYTF.

The rearrangement joins TRBV28 to TRBJ2-3; D perhaps matches TRBD2 (7 bases). Germline assignment: CDR1 MDHEN and CDR2 SYDVKM. The V and J ends lost 7 bases and 5 bases respectively, with 13 bases between them. This CDR3 region has 13 residues. CDR3 sequence reads: CASTLGGVDTQYF. CDR3 nucleotides: TGTGCCAGCACCCTAGGGGGGGTAGATACGCAGTATTTT.

This chain joins TRBV18 and TRBJ1-6; D is unclear. The CDR3 consists of 15 residues. The V gene's germline CDR1 is KGHSH and CDR2 LQKENI. Trimming left V 5 bases short and J 6 bases short, with 14 bases between. CDR3 protein: CASSSGLSGNSPLHF. The CDR3, as DNA: TGTGCCAGCTCATCAGGACTCAGCGGTAATTCACCCCTCCACTTT.

The chain uses TRBV18 and TRBJ1-6; 9 bases agree with TRBD1. The trim removed 3 bases at V and 6 bases at J, leaving 3 bases unmatched. The CDR3 is made up of 15 amino acids. Per germline, CDR1 KGHSH and CDR2 LQKENI. The CDR3 DNA is TGTGCCAGCTCACCTCCGGGACAGGGTAATTCACCCCTCCACTTT. Translating it yields CASSPPGQGNSPLHF.

The J gene is TRBJ1-2, the V gene TRBV5-6; 8 bases agree with TRBD1. Germline CDR1 reads SGHDT; CDR2 reads YYEEEE. The CDR3 contains 12 residues. The junction had 3 bases not matched to a gene; V was cut back by 1 base and J by 10 bases. This CDR3 is CASSLTGGFYTF. DNA of the CDR3: TGTGCCAGCAGCTTGACAGGGGGGTTCTACACCTTC.

The chain employs TRBV28 and TRBJ1-1; no definite D call. Germline V CDR1 and CDR2: MDHEN, SYDVKM. Trimming stripped 4 bases from V and 0 bases from J, with 9 bases between. The CDR3 spans 14 residues. The CDR3 is CASSSPSVNTEAFF. In DNA, the CDR3 is TGTGCCAGCAGTTCCCCCTCGGTGAACACTGAAGCTTTCTTT.

The chain's CDR3 is CASSQRQEAFF. The CDR3 region has the DNA TGTGCCAGCAGCCAGAGACAGGAAGCTTTCTTT. The rearrangement joins TRBV14 to TRBJ1-1; tentatively, D is TRBD1 (5 bases). The CDR3 runs 11 residues. The V end lost 3 bases, the J end lost 8 bases, and 7 bases lay between the germline ends. CDR1 and CDR2 (germline): SGHDN, FVKESK.

The chain recombines TRBV24-1 with TRBJ2-1; 8 nucleotides align to TRBD2. Germline V CDR1 and CDR2: KGHDR, SFDVKD. J lost 12 bases, V lost 3 bases, and 6 bases had no gene match. This CDR3 is 13 amino acids long. The CDR3 protein is CATSDAGGRGQFF. As DNA, the CDR3 is TGTGCCACCAGTGATGCGGGGGGAAGAGGGCAGTTCTTC.

This chain connects TRBV19 to TRBJ2-1; 9 nucleotides align to TRBD2. Germline V CDR1 and CDR2: LNHDA, SQIVND (reference sequence). The trim removed 11 bases at V and 7 bases at J, leaving 24 bases unmatched. The CDR3 is 18 amino acids. The CDR3 DNA is TGTGCCTGTAAGTCATTACGACTAGCGGTTGGAGGTAGGAATGAGCAGTTCTTC. Translating gives CACKSLRLAVGGRNEQFF. The complete variable domain, with remaining parts taken from reference TRBV19 and TRBJ2-1, reads DGGITQSPKYLFRKEGQNVTLSCEQNLNHDAMYWYRQDPGQGLRLIYYSQIVNDFQKGDIAEGYSVSREKKESFPLTVTSAQKNPTAFYLCACKSLRLAVGGRNEQFFGPGTRLTVL.

In DNA, the CDR3 is TGTGCCAGCAGTTCATCCGGGACAGGGCGCAATCAGCCCCAGCATTTT. Translated: CASSSSGTGRNQPQHF. V is TRBV28 and J is TRBJ1-5; 9 positions agree with TRBD1. The CDR3 length is 16 residues. Germline lookup yields CDR1 MDHEN and CDR2 SYDVKM. V lost 4 bases and J lost 2; bases outside the gene matches: 6. Variable domain in full (rest from reference TRBV28 and TRBJ1-5): DVKVTQSSRYLVKRTGEKVFLECVQDMDHENMFWYRQDPGLGLRLIYFSYDVKMKEKGDIPEGYSVSREKKERFSLILESASTNQTSMYLCASSSSGTGRNQPQHFGDGTRLSIL.

The chain recombines TRBV7-9 with TRBJ2-7; maybe TRBD1 (6 bases). CDR1 and CDR2 from the germline V gene are SEHNR and FQNEAQ (reference sequence). V was pared by 5 bases and J by 4 bases, with 15 bases between. The CDR3 is 14 amino acids. This CDR3 is CASSIRADRYEQYF. CDR3 coding DNA: TGTGCCAGCAGCATAAGGGCGGACAGATACGAGCAGTACTTC.

J is TRBJ2-1 and V is TRBV7-9, with D tentatively TRBD2 (7 bases). CDR3 size: 17 residues. The V and J ends lost 1 base and 2 bases respectively, with 15 bases between them. The V gene's germline CDR1 is SEHNR and CDR2 FQNEAQ (reference sequence). Here the CDR3 reads CASSLVGGTQTYNEQFF. The CDR3 DNA sequence: TGTGCCAGCAGCTTAGTGGGGGGGACACAGACCTACAATGAGCAGTTCTTC.

The genes are TRBV7-3 and TRBJ2-3, with 7 bases that match TRBD1. The CDR3 spans 16 residues. Trimming at V came to 2 bases and at J to 3 bases, leaving 8 bases not matched to a gene. Germline V lookup: CDR1 SGHTA, CDR2 FQGTGA. CDR3 region: CASSLGDRVMTDTQYF. Here the CDR3 DNA reads TGTGCCAGCAGCTTAGGTGACAGGGTTATGACAGATACGCAGTATTTT. Together with reference TRBV7-3 and TRBJ2-3, the CDR3 gives the full variable domain: GAGVSQTPSNKVTEKGKYVELRCDPISGHTALYWYRQSLGQGPEFLIYFQGTGAADDSGLPNDRFFAVRPEGSVSTLKIQRTERGDSAVYLCASSLGDRVMTDTQYFGPGTRLTVL.

The V gene is TRBV28, the J gene TRBJ1-3, with unresolved D. This CDR3 is built from 14 residues. The V gene's germline CDR1 is MDHEN and CDR2 SYDVKM. With 1 base removed from V and 7 bases from J, the gap between germline ends came to 11 bases. CDR3 loop: CASSLSVGQNTIYF. In DNA form, the CDR3 reads TGTGCCAGCAGTTTATCGGTTGGGCAGAACACCATATATTTT.

V and J are TRBV27 and TRBJ1-1; D not certain. There are 13 residues in the CDR3. Germline CDR1 and CDR2: MNHEY and SMNVEV (reference sequence). V was trimmed by 5 bases and J by 9 bases, leaving 16 bases between them. The CDR3 DNA follows: TGTGCCAGCAGTGCCGAACCGGGAAGGAAAGCTTTCTTT. It codes for CASSAEPGRKAFF.

The chain joins TRBV6-5 to TRBJ2-1; the match to TRBD2 covers 9 bases. V shed 0 bases, J shed 2 bases, and the junction held 2 bases outside the gene matches. This CDR3 has 16 amino acids. Germline V CDR1 and CDR2: MNHEY, SVGAGI. CDR3 DNA sequence: TGTGCCAGCAGTTACTCCACTAGCGGGCCCTACAATGAGCAGTTCTTC. Protein product: CASSYSTSGPYNEQFF.

The V gene is TRBV5-1, the J gene TRBJ2-3; 9 nucleotides agree with TRBD1. V lost 0 bases to trimming and J lost 4 bases; unmatched junction nucleotides: 6. CDR1 is SGHRS, CDR2 YFSETQ, per germline. CDR3 length: 16 residues. In DNA form, the CDR3 reads TGCGCCAGCAGCTTGGCACGGGACAGGGTAGCAGATACGCAGTATTTT. It specifies CASSLARDRVADTQYF.

The chain uses TRBV5-1 and TRBJ2-1, with 9 bases lining up with TRBD2. Trimming cost V 5 bases and J 5 bases; bases outside gene matches: 5. The CDR3 has 14 amino acids. Per germline, CDR1 SGHRS and CDR2 YFSETQ. CDR3 residues: CASRAVAGDNEQFF. The DNA of the CDR3 is TGCGCCAGCAGGGCCGTAGCGGGGGACAATGAGCAGTTCTTC.

V is TRBV9 and J is TRBJ2-7; a possible D gene is TRBD2 (5 bases). This CDR3 has 14 residues. The germline CDR1 and CDR2 sequences are SGDLS and YYNGEE. V gave up 0 bases and J gave up 2 bases, with 9 bases separating them. In DNA form, the CDR3 reads TGTGCCAGCAGCGTAGCGGAGAGGGCCTACGAGCAGTACTTC. This gives the protein CASSVAERAYEQYF.